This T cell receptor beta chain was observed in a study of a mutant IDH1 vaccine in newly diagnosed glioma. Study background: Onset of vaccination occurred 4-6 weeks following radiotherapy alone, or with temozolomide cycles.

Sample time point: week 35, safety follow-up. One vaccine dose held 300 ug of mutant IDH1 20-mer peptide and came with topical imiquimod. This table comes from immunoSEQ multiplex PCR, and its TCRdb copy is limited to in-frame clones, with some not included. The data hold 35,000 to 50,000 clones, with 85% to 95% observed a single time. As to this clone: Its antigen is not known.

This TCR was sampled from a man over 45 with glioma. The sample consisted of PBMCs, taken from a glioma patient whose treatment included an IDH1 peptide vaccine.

This CDR3 reads CASSPGTGGAEQYF. The CDR3 DNA reads as TGTGCCAGCAGTCCCGGGACAGGGGGCGCCGAGCAGTACTTC. The genes are TRBV27 and TRBJ2-7, with 12 bases identical to TRBD1. CDR1 is MNHEY and CDR2 is SMNVEV in the germline V gene (reference sequence). V lost 5 bases, J lost 6 bases, and 5 bases stayed unmatched. The CDR3 loop spans 14 amino acids.